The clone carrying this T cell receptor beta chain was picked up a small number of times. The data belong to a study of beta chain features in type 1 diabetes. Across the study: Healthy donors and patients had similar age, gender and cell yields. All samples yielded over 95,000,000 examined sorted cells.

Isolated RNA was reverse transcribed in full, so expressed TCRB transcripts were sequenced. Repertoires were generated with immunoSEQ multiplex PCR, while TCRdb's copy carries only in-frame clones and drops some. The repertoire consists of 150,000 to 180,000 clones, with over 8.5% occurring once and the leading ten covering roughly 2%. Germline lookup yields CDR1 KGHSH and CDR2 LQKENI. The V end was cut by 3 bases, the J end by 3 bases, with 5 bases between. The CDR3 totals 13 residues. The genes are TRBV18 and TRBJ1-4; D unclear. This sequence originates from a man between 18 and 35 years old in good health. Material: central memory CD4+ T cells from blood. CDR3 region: CASSPESNEKLFF. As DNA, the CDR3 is TGTGCCAGCTCACCGGAATCTAATGAAAAACTGTTTTTT.